The 32 T cell receptor beta chains in this list originate from one sample, sequenced in a study of blood T cell repertoires in COVID-19. Clones were sequenced by immunoSEQ multiplex PCR, and TCRdb holds only the in-frame ones, with some missing. Of more than 100,000 clones listed, 84% are singletons. The sample taken for sequencing was peripheral blood. The receptors here all came from a human donor in a cohort sampled during active COVID-19.

The chain uses TRBV5-1 and TRBJ1-6, with D unresolved. This CDR3 has 16 residues. V lost 0 bases to trimming and J lost 3 bases, with 10 bases between them. Germline V lookup: CDR1 SGHRS, CDR2 YFSETQ. This CDR3 is CASSLAEQIYNSPLHF. CDR3 DNA: TGCGCCAGCAGCTTGGCCGAACAGATCTATAATTCACCCCTCCACTTT.

The chain couples TRBV12-5 to TRBJ1-1; TRBD1 matches 7 bases. Losses at the gene ends were 5 bases for V and 1 base for J; bases not matched to a gene: 7. This CDR3 has 15 amino acids. Per germline, CDR1 LGHNT and CDR2 FRNRAP. In nucleotides, the CDR3 is TGTGCTAGTGGTACAGGGGTTCGGGGGAACACTGAAGCTTTCTTT. This translates into CASGTGVRGNTEAFF.

As DNA, the CDR3 is TGCGCCAGCAGTGAGCCCAGACAGGGGGCGCGAGGGGCAGCCAAAAACATTCAGTACTTC. Translation: CASSEPRQGARGAAKNIQYF. The chain uses TRBV10-2 and TRBJ2-4, with TRBD1 matching over 10 bases. This CDR3 is 20 amino acids long. Per germline, CDR1 WSHSY and CDR2 SAAADI. The ends lost 2 bases at V and 0 bases at J; junction bases unmatched: 13.

The V call is TRBV7-2, the J call TRBJ1-2, with TRBD1 matching 11 bases. Trimming took 5 bases from V and 5 from J; bases not matched to a gene: 4. This CDR3 has 14 residues. The V gene's germline CDR1 is SGHTA and CDR2 FQGNSA. The CDR3 DNA sequence: TGTGCCAGCAGCCCAGGGGACAGGGGGTATGGCTACACCTTC. Translated, it gives CASSPGDRGYGYTF.

J is TRBJ2-3 and V is TRBV7-9; TRBD2 aligns across 10 bases. Germline CDR1 SEHNR, CDR2 FQNEAQ (reference sequence). J lost 2 bases, V lost 1 base, and 9 bases had no gene match. This CDR3 is 18 amino acids long. CDR3 protein: CASSLGSLSGGVTDTQYF. The CDR3 DNA follows: TGTGCCAGCAGCTTAGGATCTCTGAGCGGGGGGGTCACAGATACGCAGTATTTT. Together with reference TRBV7-9 and TRBJ2-3, the CDR3 gives the full variable domain: DTGVSQNPRHKITKRGQNVTFRCDPISEHNRLYWYRQTLGQGPEFLTYFQNEAQLEKSRLLSDRFSAERPKGSFSTLEIQRTEQGDSAMYLCASSLGSLSGGVTDTQYFGPGTRLTVL.

This chain uses TRBV19 with TRBJ1-1; D not resolved. Trimming shortened V by 4 bases and J by 3 bases, and 15 bases separated the two germline ends. Germline V gene lookup returns CDR1 LNHDA and CDR2 SQIVND (reference sequence). This CDR3 is built from 15 residues. The CDR3 is CASSTGGVRYTEAFF. In DNA, the CDR3 is TGTGCCAGTAGTACCGGCGGAGTGAGGTACACTGAAGCTTTCTTT.

This chain links TRBV28 with TRBJ2-1; TRBD1 aligns across 10 bases. This CDR3 is 15 amino acids long. Germline CDR1 is MDHEN and CDR2 is SYDVKM. The J segment lost 3 bases and the V segment lost 4 bases, leaving 3 bases of the junction unmatched. The CDR3 spells CASSSGQGDYNEQFF. The CDR3 DNA is TGTGCCAGCAGTTCCGGACAGGGGGACTACAATGAGCAGTTCTTC.

The rearrangement joins TRBV5-6 to TRBJ1-4; D is ambiguous. CDR3 size: 14 residues. V was shortened by 5 bases and J by 2 bases, with 10 bases between the two germline ends. Germline V lookup: CDR1 SGHDT, CDR2 YYEEEE. CDR3 coding DNA: TGTGCCAGCAGTGGGCTTGGCACTAATGAAAAACTGTTTTTT. It is translated as CASSGLGTNEKLFF.

V usage is TRBV5-4 and J usage is TRBJ2-5, with D possibly matching TRBD2 (6 bases). This CDR3 contains 15 residues. Germline lookup yields CDR1 SGHNT and CDR2 YYREEE (reference sequence). V dropped 4 bases and J dropped 3 bases, with 16 bases sitting between them. CDR3 protein: CASSRVYGGKETQYF. In nucleotides, the CDR3 is TGTGCCAGCAGCCGGGTCTATGGGGGGAAAGAGACCCAGTACTTC.

This clone occurred a few times. The genes are TRBV6-6 and TRBJ2-1; D gene uncertain. The CDR3 totals 11 residues. V lost 6 bases and J 8 bases, leaving 8 bases between the germline ends. Germline V lookup: CDR1 MNHNY, CDR2 SVGAGI (reference sequence). The CDR3 loop reads CASSLRDEQFF. For the CDR3, the DNA is TGTGCCAGCAGCTTACGGGATGAGCAGTTCTTC.

The chain uses TRBV21-1 and TRBJ2-7; the table's D gene call, TRBD1, was not cross checked with the DNA. TRBV21-1 is a pseudogene. CDR3 length equals 16 residues. CDR3 residues: CASSKEARDKTYEQYF. The CDR3 nucleotides read TGTGCCAGCAGCAAAGAGGCGAGGGACAAGACCTACGAGCAGTACTTC.

This clone came up a few times. The gene calls are TRBV7-8 and TRBJ1-1; TRBD1 agrees at 7 bases. Germline values: CDR1 SGHVS, CDR2 FQNEAQ. This CDR3 is built from 12 residues. V trimming: 1 base; J trimming: 10 bases; junction bases outside the gene matches: 3. The CDR3 bases are TGTGCCAGCAGCTTAGGGACAGGAGTAGCTTTCTTT. This gives the protein CASSLGTGVAFF.

The chain carries TRBV5-1 and TRBJ2-2; D is undetermined. Germline lookup yields CDR1 SGHRS and CDR2 YFSETQ. CDR3 length: 14 amino acids. Trimming removed 1 base from V and 1 base from J, with 5 bases in between. CDR3 bases: TGCGCCAGCAGCTTGCGGAGGAACACCGGGGAGCTGTTTTTT. It yields the protein CASSLRRNTGELFF.

The rearrangement joins TRBV2 to TRBJ1-1; D is ambiguous. CDR3 length: 14 amino acids. Trimming pared 9 bases from V and 2 bases from J, leaving 16 bases between. Germline values: CDR1 SNHLY, CDR2 FYNNEI. The CDR3 coding sequence is TGTGCCAGTGGGCCGTGGGCGTCCAACACTGAAGCTTTCTTT. It codes for CASGPWASNTEAFF.

The chain carries TRBV11-3 and TRBJ2-2; 7 nucleotides line up with TRBD2. The CDR3 loop spans 18 amino acids. The V segment lost 5 bases and the J segment 1 base; nucleotides outside the gene matches: 13. The germline V gene has CDR1 SGHNT and CDR2 YENEEA. The CDR3 bases are TGTGCCAGCAGCAAAGGGAGTGGGACTACTCAGAACACCGGGGAGCTGTTTTTT. Translating gives CASSKGSGTTQNTGELFF.

The rearrangement joins TRBV3-1 (or the pseudogene TRBV3-2) to TRBJ2-5; 13 bases align to TRBD2. J was trimmed by 1 base and V by 5 bases; bases with no gene match: 4. CDR1 is LGHDT and CDR2 is YNNKEL in the germline V gene (reference sequence). CDR3 length: 16 residues. CDR3 amino acids: CASSERLAGGQETQYF. Written as DNA, the CDR3 is TGTGCCAGCAGCGAAAGACTAGCGGGGGGCCAAGAGACCCAGTACTTC.

This rearrangement joins TRBV7-3 to TRBJ2-4; 9 bases map to TRBD2. The CDR3 contains 14 residues. V shed 4 bases, J shed 9 bases, and the junction held 7 bases outside the gene matches. Germline V gives CDR1 SGHTA, CDR2 FQGTGA. CDR3 DNA: TGTGCCAGCAGCTCATCCCCAGCGGGGGGCATTCAGTACTTC. Protein product: CASSSSPAGGIQYF.

The J gene is TRBJ1-1, the V gene TRBV5-1; no reliable D call. V lost 0 bases to trimming and J lost 3 bases, with 12 bases between them. This CDR3 is 15 amino acids long. CDR1 is SGHRS and CDR2 is YFSETQ in the germline V gene. CDR3 coding DNA: TGCGCCAGCAGCTTGGCGGACTATAGGGACACTGAAGCTTTCTTT. This sequence encodes CASSLADYRDTEAFF.

With regard to this clone: At one of its ends the junction is not consistent with the germline gene, which may arise from a read error. The rearrangement joins TRBV7-7 to TRBJ1-5; D perhaps matches TRBD1 (5 bases). Germline loops: CDR1 SSHAT, CDR2 FNYEAQ (reference sequence). The CDR3 length is 15 residues. The CDR3, as DNA: TGTGCTAGCAGCCTGGACGGGGGAAACAAGCAGCCCCAGCATTTT. Translating gives CASSLDGGNKQPQHF.

V gene TRBV28 combines with J gene TRBJ2-3, with 14 bases identical to TRBD2. V trimming: 5 bases; J trimming: 6 bases; junction bases outside the gene matches: 4. Germline V gene lookup returns CDR1 MDHEN and CDR2 SYDVKM. The CDR3 length is 15 residues. The CDR3 bases are TGTGCCAGCAGTCCGACTAGCGGGGGGGCCGATACGCAGTATTTT. It codes for CASSPTSGGADTQYF. The whole variable domain, filled in from reference TRBV28 and TRBJ2-3, reads DVKVTQSSRYLVKRTGEKVFLECVQDMDHENMFWYRQDPGLGLRLIYFSYDVKMKEKGDIPEGYSVSREKKERFSLILESASTNQTSMYLCASSPTSGGADTQYFGPGTRLTVL.

The CDR3 sequence is CIQSPPLELNQPQHF. The CDR3 coding sequence is TGCATCCAATCCCCTCCCCTAGAACTCAATCAGCCCCAGCATTTT. The rearrangement joins TRBV29-1 to TRBJ1-5; D is uncertain. Germline values: CDR1 SQVTM, CDR2 ANQGSEA. The CDR3 runs 15 residues.

The chain is built from TRBV7-9 and TRBJ1-5, with TRBD1 matching 9 bases. From germline, CDR1 is SEHNR and CDR2 FQNEAQ (reference sequence). Trimming cost V 5 bases and J 2 bases; bases outside gene matches: 7. The CDR3 totals 16 residues. The CDR3 loop is CASSLGTGLGNQPQHF. CDR3 bases: TGTGCCAGCAGCCTAGGGACAGGGCTAGGCAATCAGCCCCAGCATTTT.

This clone was observed a single time. V gene TRBV6-1 combines with J gene TRBJ1-5, with D maybe TRBD1 (6 bases). Trimming cost V 1 base and J 4 bases, with 17 bases left between them. The germline gives CDR1 MNHNS, CDR2 SASEGT. This CDR3 spans 17 amino acids. The CDR3 protein is CASSEGRGGGENQPQHF. The CDR3 nucleotides read TGTGCCAGCAGTGAAGGCAGGGGAGGGGGTGAGAATCAGCCCCAGCATTTT.

The rearrangement links TRBV29-1 to TRBJ2-7, with 8 bases identical to TRBD2. Germline V gene sequence: CDR1 SQVTM, CDR2 ANQGSEA. Trimming cost V 4 bases and J 2 bases; bases outside gene matches: 4. The CDR3 length is 13 residues. In DNA, the CDR3 is TGCAGCGTTGTGCGGGGGGACACCTACGAGCAGTACTTC. This codes for CSVVRGDTYEQYF.

The V call is TRBV5-1, the J call TRBJ1-2; D gene uncertain. The length of the CDR3 is 13 residues. Germline V gene data show CDR1 as SGHRS and CDR2 as YFSETQ. Trimming pared 1 base from V and 3 bases from J, leaving 7 bases between. CDR3 sequence (DNA): TGCGCCAGCAGCTTGAGGAGAGACTATGGCTACACCTTC. It translates to CASSLRRDYGYTF.

This rearrangement joins TRBV6-5 to TRBJ1-4, with a possible D match to TRBD1 (6 bases). This CDR3 contains 15 residues. CDR1 MNHEY and CDR2 SVGAGI come from the germline V gene. Trimming took off 7 bases at V and 3 bases at J, with 15 bases between the two ends. The CDR3 region has the DNA TGTGCCAGCACCGAACCGGGGGGGCCTAATGAAAAACTGTTTTTT. Encoded protein: CASTEPGGPNEKLFF.

This sequence joins TRBV4-2 and TRBJ2-1, with 8 bases that match TRBD1. V was clipped by 4 bases and J by 12 bases; unmatched bases: 14. Germline V CDR1 and CDR2: LGHNA, YNFKEQ. This CDR3 has 15 amino acids. CDR3 residues: CASSPSPGQAMGQFF. The CDR3 DNA follows: TGTGCCAGCAGCCCGTCGCCGGGACAGGCAATGGGGCAGTTCTTC.

CDR3 coding DNA: TGTGCCAGCAGTTCTTGGCAGGGTTTAGCCTATGGCTACACCTTC. Translated: CASSSWQGLAYGYTF. V gene TRBV27 combines with J gene TRBJ1-2; a possible D gene is TRBD1 (5 bases). Germline V CDR1 and CDR2: MNHEY, SMNVEV (reference sequence). The V end lost 4 bases, the J end lost 4 bases, and 16 bases lay between the germline ends. The CDR3 is 15 residues long.

This clone was seen a handful of times. CDR3 bases: TGTGCCAGCAGTTACTCGGGGACACCAGGCGGCTACACCTTC. Protein product: CASSYSGTPGGYTF. V and J are TRBV6-2 or TRBV6-3 and TRBJ1-2, with D possibly being TRBD1 (6 bases). V lost 0 bases and J 8 bases, leaving 13 bases between the germline ends. Germline assignment: CDR1 MNHEY and CDR2 SVGEGT. CDR3 length equals 14 residues.

This clone appeared a single time. The genes are TRBV19 and TRBJ1-1; no firm D call. The CDR3 is 16 residues long. CDR1 and CDR2 from the germline V gene are LNHDA and SQIVND (reference sequence). The V end was cut by 3 bases, the J end by 0 bases, with 14 bases between. CDR3: CASSIGLGRVNTEAFF. In nucleotides, the CDR3 is TGTGCCAGTAGTATCGGTTTGGGGAGGGTGAACACTGAAGCTTTCTTT.

V is TRBV9 and J is TRBJ2-2; possibly TRBD2 for D (6 bases). Trimming took 9 bases from V and 1 from J, leaving 13 bases between them. The CDR3 contains 14 residues. The germline gives CDR1 SGDLS, CDR2 YYNGEE. The CDR3 nucleotides read TGTGCCACCAACCGGGAGCAGAACACCGGGGAGCTGTTTTTT. As protein: CATNREQNTGELFF.

This rearrangement joins TRBV15 to TRBJ2-3; 7 nucleotides align to TRBD2. The junction had 7 bases not matched to a gene; V was cut back by 0 bases and J by 4 bases. The V gene's germline CDR1 is LNHNV and CDR2 YYDKDF (reference sequence). The CDR3 contains 16 residues. CDR3 amino acids: CATSRDYGGSSDTQYF. CDR3 nucleotides: TGTGCCACCAGCAGAGATTACGGGGGGTCCTCAGATACGCAGTATTTT.